This TCR beta chain was sequenced in a study of blood T cells in healthy people across ages. Germline V gene lookup returns CDR1 ENHRY and CDR2 SYGVKD. This CDR3 region has 12 residues. The authors ran a second PCR of roughly 6 to 11 cycles using a sample-barcoded 5' primer and a J-beta primer mix. TCRdb re-called the 5' RACE reads with MiXCR, one entry per CDR3 protein. This sample carries 1.2 million to 1.5 million distinct CDR3 sequences, roughly 40% of them seen once, and the ten largest clones take roughly 8.2%. The chain couples TRBV10-3 to TRBJ2-5; D is perhaps TRBD2 (6 bases). With the DNA end fitting TRBJ2-4 better, the J assignment may be wrong. The sample taken for sequencing was blood. This receptor was identified in a woman between 18 and 29 years old in good health. The CDR3 DNA reads TGTGCCATCAGGGGAACGGGGGACATTCAGTACTTC. Translated: CAIRGTGDIQYF.